Detailed here is one T cell receptor beta chain. The antigen remains undetermined. Those who donated were healthy bone marrow donors. The CDR3 consists of 14 residues. CDR1 is SEHNR, CDR2 FQNEAQ, per germline (reference sequence). Primers included in the PCR were 60 Vbeta and 13 Jbeta primers. The protocol was immunoSEQ multiplex PCR, while the TCRdb copy is restricted to in-frame clones and leaves out a portion. The sample records approximately 220,000 clones, over 75% being singletons. This sample was taken from a study of cytomegalovirus exposure and HLA in healthy donors. Study outcomes and limitations: A later analysis appeared to link common viral pathogens to several of the most significant clusters.

Sequencing was done on a sample of PBMCs. The TCR sequence derives from a man aged 18 to 30 in good health and CMV-seronegative. The chain links TRBV7-9 to TRBJ1-1; D unclear. The CDR3, as DNA: TGTTCCGTCGACGACGGGTCCGTGAACACTGAAGCTTTCTTT. Protein: CSVDDGSVNTEAFF.